This T cell receptor beta chain was found in a study of T cells in Graves' hyperthyroidism and ophthalmopathy. Study-wide findings and caveats: Separating ophthalmopathy from stable hyperthyroidism was achieved by a 13 V-J model.

Researchers amplified the TCR beta CDR3 regions from RNA transcripts. During a first-round RT-PCR of the TCR CDR3, the HTBI primer set was used. TCRdb redid the calling of the multiplex PCR reads with MiXCR, one entry per CDR3 protein. The data show fewer than 450,000 distinct CDR3 sequences, nearly 15% seen once. The CDR3 runs to 14 residues. The germline gives CDR1 SGHRS, CDR2 YFSETQ. Trimming removed 1 base at V and 4 bases at J, with 11 bases between. This clonotype occurred many times. Its specificity is unknown. The sequence was collected from a woman aged 55-69 years with Graves' ophthalmopathy. Sample: blood. The chain links TRBV5-1 to TRBJ1-1; TRBD1 is a possible D gene (6 bases). The CDR3 sequence is CASSLQGPSTEAFF. Here the CDR3 DNA reads TGCGCCAGCAGCTTGCAGGGGCCGAGCACTGAAGCTTTCTTT.